Listed here are 31 T cell receptor beta chains from one sample, sequenced in a study of T cell responses to AZD1222 COVID-19 vaccine. TCRdb keeps only in-frame clones here, not all; method: immunoSEQ multiplex PCR. The table shows 100,000 to 150,000 clones, with about nine tenths occurring only once. The material sequenced was peripheral blood, taken 28 days after the second AZD1222 dose. These receptors were taken from an adult who received the AZD1222 COVID-19 vaccine.

The chain carries TRBV29-1 and TRBJ2-7; D is perhaps TRBD1 (5 bases). Germline V lookup: CDR1 SQVTM, CDR2 ANQGSEA. Trimming took 4 bases from V and 2 from J, leaving 12 bases between them. This CDR3 has 13 amino acids. CDR3 sequence: CSVAPGNPYEQYF. CDR3 DNA sequence: TGCAGCGTTGCCCCAGGGAATCCCTACGAGCAGTACTTC.

As for this clone: Additional DNA sequences in this sample encode the identical CDR3. The chain combines TRBV7-2 with TRBJ1-2, with D unclear. This CDR3 comprises 12 residues. V was clipped by 0 bases and J by 8 bases, with 7 bases between them. Germline lookup yields CDR1 SGHTA and CDR2 FQGNSA. This chain's CDR3 is CASSLAGYGYTF. The CDR3 region has the DNA TGTGCCAGCAGCTTAGCAGGTTACGGCTACACCTTC.

This rearrangement joins TRBV2 to TRBJ1-2, with 7 positions matching TRBD1. Germline assignment: CDR1 SNHLY and CDR2 FYNNEI. J lost 10 bases, V lost 7 bases, and 12 bases had no gene match. The length of the CDR3 is 13 residues. The CDR3 DNA is TGTGCCAGCACCATAATCAGGGACAGAATCTACACCTTC. This translates into CASTIIRDRIYTF.

The V call is TRBV4-3, the J call TRBJ2-1, with D tentatively TRBD2 (6 bases). CDR1 LGHNA and CDR2 YSLEER come from the germline V gene. V lost 1 base and J 0 bases, leaving 13 bases between the germline ends. The CDR3 has 17 amino acids. This CDR3 reads CASSQVTGVGSYNEQFF. The CDR3 nucleotides are TGCGCCAGCAGCCAAGTGACGGGGGTCGGCTCCTACAATGAGCAGTTCTTC.

This clone was recorded once. This sequence joins TRBV24-1 and TRBJ2-4, with 8 bases aligning to TRBD1. The V segment lost 5 bases and the J segment 9 bases; nucleotides outside the gene matches: 11. Germline V lookup: CDR1 KGHDR, CDR2 SFDVKD. This CDR3 region has 15 residues. The CDR3 region is CATSALDRALGIQYF. The DNA for the CDR3 is TGTGCCACCAGTGCCCTGGACAGGGCCCTAGGCATTCAGTACTTC.

Only one count was recorded for this clone. The chain joins TRBV5-1 to TRBJ2-3; no clear D gene. CDR1 is SGHRS, CDR2 YFSETQ, per germline. The ends were cut back, 4 bases at V and 0 bases at J, with 12 bases in the middle. The CDR3 length is 15 residues. CDR3 residues: CASSPRRSSTDTQYF. DNA of the CDR3: TGCGCCAGCAGCCCCCGAAGATCTAGCACAGATACGCAGTATTTT.

This clone was recorded only once. V and J are TRBV6-5 and TRBJ1-4; D is unclear. CDR3 length: 14 residues. Trimming removed 6 bases from V and 8 bases from J, with 16 bases in between. Germline V gene data show CDR1 as MNHEY and CDR2 as SVGAGI. CDR3: CASRTERLIEKLFF. DNA for the CDR3: TGTGCCAGCAGAACCGAGCGTTTAATCGAAAAACTGTTTTTT.

This clone was seen just once. V usage is TRBV18 and J usage is TRBJ1-3; 9 positions agree with TRBD1. The germline V gene has CDR1 KGHSH and CDR2 LQKENI. J was trimmed by 1 base and V by 3 bases; bases with no gene match: 10. This CDR3 spans 18 amino acids. This CDR3 is CASSPTGGTSNSGNTIYF. The CDR3 DNA sequence: TGTGCCAGCTCACCGACAGGGGGGACATCAAATTCTGGAAACACCATATATTTT.

The chain has TRBV27 and TRBJ1-1; tentatively, D is TRBD1 (5 bases). V lost 5 bases, J lost 4 bases, and 8 bases lay in between. Germline V gene data show CDR1 as MNHEY and CDR2 as SMNVEV (reference sequence). The CDR3 spans 12 residues. The chain's CDR3 is CASSTRGTEAFF. The CDR3 nucleotides read TGTGCCAGCAGTACAAGGGGCACTGAAGCTTTCTTT.

The V call is TRBV7-9, the J call TRBJ1-1; no reliable D call. The CDR3 has 13 residues. Germline V CDR1 and CDR2: SEHNR, FQNEAQ (reference sequence). V was pared by 2 bases and J by 5 bases, with 9 bases between. CDR3 amino acids: CASSLPRVTEAFF. The CDR3 coding sequence is TGTGCCAGCAGCTTACCCCGGGTGACTGAAGCTTTCTTT.

The table lists this clone with a count of one. The CDR3 reads CASSLVGQGTYGYTF. Here the CDR3 DNA reads TGTGCCAGCAGCTTAGTCGGCCAGGGGACTTATGGCTACACCTTC. The chain recombines TRBV7-8 with TRBJ1-2; D possibly corresponds to TRBD1 (6 bases). CDR1 is SGHVS and CDR2 is FQNEAQ in the germline V gene. V lost 1 base to trimming and J lost 5 bases, with 14 bases between them. There are 15 residues in the CDR3. The variable domain in full, with the rest retrieved from reference TRBV7-8 and TRBJ1-2, is GAGVSQSPRYKVAKRGQDVALRCDPISGHVSLFWYQQALGQGPEFLTYFQNEAQLDKSGLPSDRFFAERPEGSVSTLKIQRTQQEDSAVYLCASSLVGQGTYGYTFGSGTRLTVV.

As for this clone: One junction end disagrees with the germline gene, perhaps due to a read error. The V call is TRBV6-2 or TRBV6-3, the J call TRBJ1-5, with 8 positions matching TRBD1. The CDR3 has 14 residues. CDR1 and CDR2 (germline): MNHEY, SVGEGT. CDR3 in DNA: TGTGCCAGCAGTCGCGACAGGGGCAATCGGCCCCAGCATTTT. Translation: CASSRDRGNRPQHF.

The genes are TRBV13 and TRBJ2-7, with no clear D. Germline V gene sequence: CDR1 PRHDT, CDR2 FYEKMQ (reference sequence). Deletions cut 2 bases from V and 3 bases from J, with 5 bases between. The CDR3 is made up of 12 amino acids. The CDR3 DNA sequence: TGTGCCAGCAGCTTACGGCGCTACGAGCAGTACTTC. Translation gives CASSLRRYEQYF.

This clone was found once. V is TRBV10-3 and J is TRBJ2-7, with 8 bases that match TRBD1. Germline V lookup: CDR1 ENHRY, CDR2 SYGVKD. This CDR3 is 15 amino acids long. V lost 3 bases, J lost 2 bases, and 6 bases stayed unmatched. The CDR3, as DNA: TGTGCCATCAGTGAACCGTGGACAGGGACCTACGAGCAGTACTTC. Its translation is CAISEPWTGTYEQYF.

This chain uses TRBV29-1 with TRBJ2-1; the D gene is possibly TRBD2 (5 bases). Germline V gene sequence: CDR1 SQVTM, CDR2 ANQGSEA. The CDR3 extends over 12 amino acids. Trimming pared 6 bases from V and 8 bases from J, leaving 14 bases between. The CDR3: CSVERTRDEQFF. DNA of the CDR3: TGCAGCGTCGAGCGGACCCGGGATGAGCAGTTCTTC.

The chain combines TRBV5-6 with TRBJ1-5, with D unclear. Deletions cut 3 bases from V and 10 bases from J, with 11 bases between. The CDR3 extends over 12 amino acids. CDR1 and CDR2 (germline): SGHDT, YYEEEE. The CDR3 loop reads CASSSMGSPQHF. The CDR3, as DNA: TGTGCCAGCAGCTCGATGGGCAGCCCCCAGCATTTT.

V usage is TRBV18 and J usage is TRBJ1-5; D might be TRBD1 (5 bases). The V end was cut by 4 bases, the J end by 0 bases, with 7 bases between. The CDR3 extends over 14 amino acids. Germline V lookup: CDR1 KGHSH, CDR2 LQKENI. The DNA of the CDR3 is TGTGCCAGCTCACTCGACAGTAGCAATCAGCCCCAGCATTTT. This sequence encodes CASSLDSSNQPQHF.

V usage is TRBV2 and J usage is TRBJ1-2; tentatively, D is TRBD1 (5 bases). Germline assignment: CDR1 SNHLY and CDR2 FYNNEI. V lost 5 bases and J 2 bases, leaving 12 bases between the germline ends. The CDR3 has 14 residues. The chain's CDR3 is CASSRGVANYGYTF. DNA for the CDR3: TGTGCCAGCAGTCGGGGGGTTGCGAACTATGGCTACACCTTC.

The J gene is TRBJ1-1, the V gene TRBV25-1; 8 bases are shared with TRBD1. Germline CDR1 reads MGHDK; CDR2 reads SYGVNS. The CDR3 length is 14 residues. The ends lost 4 bases at V and 6 bases at J; junction bases unmatched: 7. CDR3 region: CASSVAGGFSEAFF. CDR3 sequence (DNA): TGTGCCAGCAGTGTTGCAGGGGGCTTTTCTGAAGCTTTCTTT.

The rearrangement joins TRBV21-1 to TRBJ1-1; the table assigns TRBD1, which was not confirmed against the DNA. TRBV21-1 corresponds to a pseudogene. The CDR3 contains 14 residues. Here the CDR3 DNA reads TGTGCCAGCAGCGCGTTACAGGGCCACACTGAAGCTTTCTTT. This gives the protein CASSALQGHTEAFF.

The chain has TRBV19 and TRBJ1-5; D remains unclear. Trimming stripped 3 bases from V and 3 bases from J, with 9 bases between. This CDR3 spans 14 amino acids. The germline V gene has CDR1 LNHDA and CDR2 SQIVND (reference sequence). CDR3 sequence: CASSIDIYNQPQHF. The DNA for the CDR3 is TGTGCCAGTAGTATTGACATCTACAATCAGCCCCAGCATTTT.

V gene TRBV9 combines with J gene TRBJ2-3, with D unresolved. The CDR3 sequence is 13 residues long. Trimming shortened V by 6 bases and J by 0 bases, and 8 bases separated the two germline ends. Germline assignment: CDR1 SGDLS and CDR2 YYNGEE. The CDR3 nucleotides read TGTGCCAGCAACCTAGGGAGCACAGATACGCAGTATTTT. It encodes CASNLGSTDTQYF.

This clone was counted between two and nine times. This chain uses TRBV7-2 with TRBJ1-4; possible D gene TRBD1, 5 bases. Deletions cut 3 bases from V and 3 bases from J, with 8 bases between. The V gene's germline CDR1 is SGHTA and CDR2 FQGNSA. The CDR3 is 14 residues long. The CDR3 region has the DNA TGTGCCAGCAGCTTTGGGACCTCTAATGAAAAACTGTTTTTT. It encodes CASSFGTSNEKLFF.

J is TRBJ1-4 and V is TRBV19; D remains ambiguous. Between the trimmed V and J ends, which lost 1 base and 3 bases, there was a span of 9 bases. CDR3 length: 15 amino acids. The V gene's germline CDR1 is LNHDA and CDR2 SQIVND (reference sequence). In nucleotides, the CDR3 is TGTGCCAGTAGTATAGGCGGGTTACCTAATGAAAAACTGTTTTTT. This gives the protein CASSIGGLPNEKLFF.

This chain links TRBV11-2 with TRBJ1-2; weak D call: TRBD1 (6 bases). CDR1 is SGHAT and CDR2 is FQNNGV in the germline V gene. V lost 4 bases and J 8 bases, leaving 20 bases between the germline ends. This CDR3 contains 15 residues. The CDR3 DNA is TGTGCCAGCAGCTATGGGGCAGGGGCCTTGGGGGGCTACACCTTC. Protein sequence: CASSYGAGALGGYTF.

The chain links TRBV5-1 to TRBJ1-6; the D gene is possibly TRBD1 (5 bases). V was cut by 4 bases and J by 8 bases, with 13 bases left in between. The CDR3 runs 14 residues. Germline lookup yields CDR1 SGHRS and CDR2 YFSETQ. In DNA, the CDR3 is TGCGCCAGCAGCCCAGGGAGAGGGGATTCACCCCTCCACTTT. Residues: CASSPGRGDSPLHF.

The gene calls are TRBV14 and TRBJ2-7; D is ambiguous. V lost 1 base, J lost 7 bases, and 8 bases lay in between. This CDR3 is built from 12 residues. Germline V CDR1 and CDR2: SGHDN, FVKESK. CDR3 residues: CASSQGVWEQYF. In DNA, the CDR3 is TGTGCCAGCAGCCAAGGTGTATGGGAGCAGTACTTC.

This clone was found once. The rearrangement uses TRBV4-2 and TRBJ1-2, with D tentatively TRBD1 (5 bases). The CDR3 sequence is 16 residues long. Germline-derived CDR1 and CDR2 are LGHNA and YNFKEQ. V shed 4 bases and J shed 8 bases, with 23 bases lying between them. The CDR3 is CASSRATGTNHGGYTF. CDR3 in DNA: TGTGCCAGCAGCCGTGCCACCGGGACGAACCACGGGGGCTACACCTTC.

The chain uses TRBV7-6 and TRBJ2-1; 9 bases agree with TRBD1. Germline loops: CDR1 SGHVS, CDR2 FNYEAQ. The V and J ends lost 2 bases and 7 bases, in that order; junction bases with no gene match: 15. The CDR3 runs to 18 residues. Written as DNA, the CDR3 is TGTGCCAGCAGCTTAAATATCTTGCAGGGACAGGGACATAATGAGCAGTTCTTC. This encodes CASSLNILQGQGHNEQFF.

This rearrangement joins TRBV5-6 to TRBJ2-3, with 8 positions matching TRBD1. Germline CDR1 reads SGHDT; CDR2 reads YYEEEE. This CDR3 has 13 residues. With 7 bases clipped from V and 3 bases from J, the junction kept 4 bases outside the gene matches. The CDR3 protein is CASGQGWTDTQYF. The CDR3 DNA follows: TGTGCCAGCGGACAGGGATGGACAGATACGCAGTATTTT. Together with reference TRBV5-6 and TRBJ2-3, the CDR3 gives the full variable domain: DAGVTQSPTHLIKTRGQQVTLRCSPKSGHDTVSWYQQALGQGPQFIFQYYEEEERQRGNFPDRFSGHQFPNYSSELNVNALLLGDSALYLCASGQGWTDTQYFGPGTRLTVL.

This clone was counted only a few times. V and J are TRBV18 and TRBJ2-1; 7 nucleotides line up with TRBD1. The CDR3 contains 17 residues. V trimming: 6 bases; J trimming: 3 bases; junction bases outside the gene matches: 14. The germline V gene has CDR1 KGHSH and CDR2 LQKENI. CDR3 nucleotides: TGTGCCAGCTCCCAGCTACACAGGGACAGCCTCTACAATGAGCAGTTCTTC. Translation gives CASSQLHRDSLYNEQFF.